The 29 T cell receptor beta chains below all came from one sample that was sequenced in a study of control samples from healthy donors and cancer patients. The repertoire was sequenced with immunoSEQ multiplex PCR; TCRdb's copy has only in-frame clones and lacks some. The top ten hold approximately 15% of the sample, which has 130,000 or so clones, around 94% seen once. Source material: PBMCs. These receptors were collected from a man aged 60-69 years with colorectal cancer.

V gene TRBV5-1 combines with J gene TRBJ2-3; the D is unclear. Per germline, CDR1 SGHRS and CDR2 YFSETQ. The V and J ends lost 2 bases and 0 bases respectively, with 19 bases between them. This CDR3 is 18 amino acids long. The CDR3 region is CASSFGFRPRVSTDTQYF. In DNA, the CDR3 is TGCGCCAGCAGCTTCGGGTTCAGGCCCCGAGTAAGCACAGATACGCAGTATTTT.

V usage is TRBV6-5 and J usage is TRBJ2-5, with a tentative D call TRBD1 (7 bases). V was trimmed by 6 bases and J by 5 bases, leaving 16 bases between them. Germline V gene data show CDR1 as MNHEY and CDR2 as SVGAGI. The CDR3 covers 14 residues. CDR3 coding DNA: TGTGCCAGCAGCGGACAGGCCAGCGGGGAGACCCAGTACTTC. It is translated as CASSGQASGETQYF.

J is TRBJ2-1 and V is TRBV9; 8 nucleotides line up with TRBD1. The V segment lost 3 bases and the J segment 6 bases; nucleotides outside the gene matches: 8. This CDR3 has 15 amino acids. Germline values: CDR1 SGDLS, CDR2 YYNGEE. CDR3: CASSASDRAANEQFF. CDR3 coding DNA: TGTGCCAGCAGCGCTTCGGACAGGGCGGCCAATGAGCAGTTCTTC.

The chain recombines TRBV7-9 with TRBJ2-2; D is ambiguous. The V gene lost 1 base and the J gene lost 5 bases, with 8 bases spanning the gap. In germline, CDR1 is SEHNR, CDR2 FQNEAQ (reference sequence). CDR3 length: 14 residues. The CDR3 DNA follows: TGTGCCAGCAGCTTAGTCGAAGCTACCGGGGAGCTGTTTTTT. Protein product: CASSLVEATGELFF.

The V and J genes are TRBV18 and TRBJ1-6; a weak D match, TRBD1 (5 bases). This CDR3 region has 15 residues. Per germline, CDR1 KGHSH and CDR2 LQKENI. V was shortened by 1 base and J by 5 bases, with 9 bases between the two germline ends. CDR3 sequence reads: CASSPLDTNNSPLHF. In DNA, the CDR3 is TGTGCCAGCTCACCACTGGACACTAATAATTCACCCCTCCACTTT.

The chain couples TRBV10-1 to TRBJ2-5; a possible D gene is TRBD1 (6 bases). Germline V lookup: CDR1 WNHNN, CDR2 SYGVQD (reference sequence). The CDR3 is made up of 14 amino acids. V lost 11 bases to trimming and J lost 4 bases, with 20 bases between them. This CDR3 is CAVGQGCLGETQYF. The CDR3 DNA follows: TGCGCCGTCGGGCAGGGGTGTCTAGGAGAGACCCAGTACTTC.

This clone was counted a single time. J is TRBJ1-2 and V is TRBV5-8; TRBD1 aligns across 7 bases. CDR1 and CDR2 (germline): SGHTS, YDEGEE. This CDR3 contains 13 residues. J lost 7 bases, V lost 4 bases, and 7 bases had no gene match. CDR3 in amino acids: CASSPDRVRGYTF. The CDR3 coding sequence is TGTGCCAGCAGCCCCGACAGGGTTCGTGGCTACACCTTC.

The chain recombines TRBV6-1 with TRBJ1-2; no reliable D call. Trimming left V 0 bases short and J 2 bases short, with 7 bases between. Germline loops: CDR1 MNHNS, CDR2 SASEGT. CDR3 length: 14 residues. The CDR3 nucleotides are TGTGCCAGCAGTGAAGCATTAGTAAACTATGGCTACACCTTC. Translating gives CASSEALVNYGYTF.

This clone occurred once. The rearrangement joins TRBV4-1 to TRBJ1-6; D ambiguous. Germline CDR1 reads MGHRA; CDR2 reads YSYEKL. Trimming took off 1 base at V and 7 bases at J, with 11 bases between the two ends. The CDR3 consists of 15 residues. CDR3 sequence reads: CASSQVVGGNSPLHF. In nucleotides, the CDR3 is TGCGCCAGCAGCCAAGTCGTAGGAGGAAATTCACCCCTCCACTTT.

The gene calls are TRBV18 and TRBJ2-5, with D tentatively TRBD1 or TRBD2 (6 bases each). V dropped 3 bases and J dropped 5 bases, with 16 bases sitting between them. Germline V gene lookup returns CDR1 KGHSH and CDR2 LQKENI. The CDR3 sequence is 15 residues long. Here the CDR3 DNA reads TGTGCCAGCTCACCCTCGTGGGGGGCGGAGGAGACCCAGTACTTC. Amino acids: CASSPSWGAEETQYF.

The chain links TRBV7-2 to TRBJ1-2, with a weak D call TRBD1 (6 bases). Trimming took off 1 base at V and 6 bases at J, with 15 bases between the two ends. This CDR3 region has 15 residues. Per germline, CDR1 SGHTA and CDR2 FQGNSA. As DNA, the CDR3 is TGTGCCAGCAGCTTAGGTCCCGGGGGGCGGGATGGCTACACCTTC. It yields the protein CASSLGPGGRDGYTF. The full variable domain, rest sourced from reference TRBV7-2 and TRBJ1-2, is GAGVSQSPSNKVTEKGKDVELRCDPISGHTALYWYRQSLGQGLEFLIYFQGNSAPDKSGLPSDRFSAERTGGSVSTLTIQRTQQEDSAVYLCASSLGPGGRDGYTFGSGTRLTVV.

This chain joins TRBV14 and TRBJ2-5, with D perhaps matching TRBD1 (5 bases). The ends were cut back, 3 bases at V and 5 bases at J, with 22 bases in the middle. The CDR3 length is 17 residues. Germline loops: CDR1 SGHDN, CDR2 FVKESK. The CDR3 is CASSHFPRTSGMETQYF. The CDR3 nucleotides read TGTGCCAGCAGCCATTTTCCTCGGACGTCAGGGATGGAGACCCAGTACTTC.

This rearrangement joins TRBV19 to TRBJ2-3; 13 bases agree with TRBD2. V shed 6 bases and J 4 bases; nucleotides not matched to a gene: 4. Germline V gene sequence: CDR1 LNHDA, CDR2 SQIVND (reference sequence). The CDR3 totals 15 residues. CDR3 in amino acids: CASSRLAGGSDTQYF. The DNA for the CDR3 is TGTGCCAGTAGCAGACTAGCGGGGGGTTCAGATACGCAGTATTTT.

This clone appeared once. CDR3 in amino acids: CASSLDYQETQYF. CDR3 sequence (DNA): TGCGCCAGCAGCTTGGATTACCAAGAGACCCAGTACTTC. The chain joins TRBV5-1 to TRBJ2-5; D remains unclear. The germline V gene encodes CDR1 SGHRS and CDR2 YFSETQ. Trimming pared 0 bases from V and 0 bases from J, leaving 3 bases between. The CDR3 spans 13 residues.

The chain links TRBV2 to TRBJ2-1; the match to TRBD2 covers 8 bases. V lost 5 bases and J lost 7; bases outside the gene matches: 10. Germline CDR1 and CDR2: SNHLY and FYNNEI. This CDR3 comprises 15 residues. CDR3 amino acids: CASSYVRTGGNEQFF. The CDR3 nucleotides are TGTGCCAGCAGTTATGTCAGGACGGGGGGGAATGAGCAGTTCTTC.

The chain carries TRBV7-9 and TRBJ1-1, with D perhaps matching TRBD1 (5 bases). CDR1 and CDR2 (germline): SEHNR, FQNEAQ (reference sequence). V was trimmed by 5 bases and J by 4 bases, leaving 17 bases between them. The length of the CDR3 is 15 residues. CDR3 protein: CASSQGAGRGTEAFF. The DNA of the CDR3 is TGTGCCAGCAGCCAAGGGGCGGGGCGCGGCACTGAAGCTTTCTTT.

The CDR3 DNA follows: TGTGCCATCAGCCGGGGTAGCAGGGTAGAATTTGAGTCACCCCTCCACTTT. Translation gives CAISRGSRVEFESPLHF. The genes are TRBV10-3 and TRBJ1-6; D perhaps matches TRBD1 (5 bases). This CDR3 has 17 residues. V lost 6 bases, J lost 10 bases, and 25 bases lay in between. Germline CDR1 is ENHRY and CDR2 is SYGVKD.

The chain carries TRBV10-3 and TRBJ1-2; 9 bases agree with TRBD1. Per germline, CDR1 ENHRY and CDR2 SYGVKD. The V segment lost 6 bases and the J segment 5 bases; nucleotides outside the gene matches: 10. This CDR3 comprises 15 residues. As DNA, the CDR3 is TGTGCCATCAGGGTCGACAGGGGGTCGGGGTATGGCTACACCTTC. Its protein is CAIRVDRGSGYGYTF.

This clone came up once. The chain employs TRBV9 and TRBJ1-1, with 9 positions matching TRBD1. CDR1 SGDLS and CDR2 YYNGEE come from the germline V gene. The CDR3 contains 15 residues. V lost 4 bases to trimming and J lost 5 bases; unmatched junction nucleotides: 9. The CDR3, as DNA: TGTGCCAGCAGCACAGGGGGACAGGGAAGGACTGAAGCTTTCTTT. Amino acid sequence: CASSTGGQGRTEAFF.

The chain is built from TRBV18 and TRBJ1-4; D might be TRBD1 (6 bases). From germline, CDR1 is KGHSH and CDR2 LQKENI. CDR3 length: 17 residues. V dropped 0 bases and J dropped 4 bases, with 15 bases sitting between them. CDR3 residues: CASSPPRGTGNNEKLFF. The CDR3 DNA follows: TGTGCCAGCTCACCACCGAGGGGGACGGGAAATAATGAAAAACTGTTTTTT.

This clone was found once. The chain carries TRBV2 and TRBJ2-3; tentative D call: TRBD1 (6 bases). V was trimmed by 4 bases and J by 9 bases, leaving 20 bases between them. The CDR3 loop spans 15 amino acids. CDR1 is SNHLY, CDR2 FYNNEI, per germline. CDR3: CASSARTDLTGTQYF. The CDR3 DNA sequence: TGTGCCAGCAGTGCCAGGACAGACCTCACAGGGACGCAGTATTTT.

The chain couples TRBV19 to TRBJ1-1; D remains unclear. From germline, CDR1 is LNHDA and CDR2 SQIVND (reference sequence). With 1 base removed from V and 8 bases from J, the gap between germline ends came to 11 bases. The CDR3 extends over 13 amino acids. The CDR3 sequence is CASSIGWNQEAFF. CDR3 sequence (DNA): TGTGCCAGTAGTATAGGATGGAATCAGGAAGCTTTCTTT.

This clone appeared a few times. The gene calls are TRBV20-1 and TRBJ1-2; D remains ambiguous. CDR3 length equals 11 residues. The V gene's germline CDR1 is DFQATT and CDR2 SNEGSKA (reference sequence). Trimming took off 0 bases at V and 13 bases at J, with 12 bases between the two ends. The CDR3 bases are TGCAGTGCTAGAGATCCGAAGACCGTCACCTTC. Its protein product is CSARDPKTVTF.

The chain couples TRBV4-1 to TRBJ1-1; 7 nucleotides agree with TRBD1. V was pared by 6 bases and J by 3 bases, with 10 bases of the junction left unmatched. CDR1 and CDR2 from the germline V gene are MGHRA and YSYEKL. CDR3 length equals 15 residues. The CDR3 reads CASSRDRNIHTEAFF. The CDR3 DNA reads as TGCGCCAGCAGTCGGGACAGAAATATCCACACTGAAGCTTTCTTT.

This sequence joins TRBV30 and TRBJ1-2; 12 bases agree with TRBD1. Germline V gene lookup returns CDR1 GTSNPN and CDR2 SVGIG (reference sequence). The CDR3 sequence is 15 residues long. Trimming at V came to 3 bases and at J to 4 bases, leaving 6 bases not matched to a gene. CDR3: CAWRGQGALVYGYTF. The DNA for the CDR3 is TGTGCCTGGAGGGGACAGGGGGCGCTTGTCTATGGCTACACCTTC.

J is TRBJ1-4 and V is TRBV6-6; D is perhaps TRBD1 (6 bases). The CDR3 is 14 amino acids. CDR1 is MNHNY and CDR2 is SVGAGI in the germline V gene (reference sequence). Trimming shortened V by 4 bases and J by 4 bases, and 10 bases separated the two germline ends. CDR3 bases: TGTGCCAGCAGTTCTCAGGGGAGTAATGAAAAACTGTTTTTT. As protein: CASSSQGSNEKLFF.

The V call is TRBV11-1, the J call TRBJ2-7, with D possibly TRBD1 on 5 matching bases. There are 13 residues in the CDR3. Trimming left V 6 bases short and J 3 bases short, with 12 bases between. Germline values: CDR1 SGHAT, CDR2 FQDESV (reference sequence). CDR3 region: CASRGRTVYEQYF. In DNA, the CDR3 is TGTGCCAGCAGGGGGCGCACAGTCTACGAGCAGTACTTC.

The V gene is TRBV24-1, the J gene TRBJ2-6, with TRBD1 matching over 8 bases. With V trimmed by 3 bases and J by 1 base, 4 bases remained unmatched. The CDR3 loop spans 17 amino acids. Looked up from germline, CDR1 is KGHDR and CDR2 is SFDVKD. CDR3 nucleotides: TGTGCCACCAGTGATGGGCGGACAGGGTCTGGGGCCAACGTCCTGACTTTC. This gives the protein CATSDGRTGSGANVLTF.

The V and J genes are TRBV5-1 and TRBJ2-1; TRBD1 is a possible D gene (5 bases). In germline, CDR1 is SGHRS, CDR2 YFSETQ. V gave up 1 base and J gave up 12 bases, with 11 bases separating them. The length of the CDR3 is 12 residues. The CDR3 sequence is CASSLNGQGQFF. CDR3 DNA sequence: TGCGCCAGCAGCTTGAACGGGCAGGGGCAGTTCTTC.